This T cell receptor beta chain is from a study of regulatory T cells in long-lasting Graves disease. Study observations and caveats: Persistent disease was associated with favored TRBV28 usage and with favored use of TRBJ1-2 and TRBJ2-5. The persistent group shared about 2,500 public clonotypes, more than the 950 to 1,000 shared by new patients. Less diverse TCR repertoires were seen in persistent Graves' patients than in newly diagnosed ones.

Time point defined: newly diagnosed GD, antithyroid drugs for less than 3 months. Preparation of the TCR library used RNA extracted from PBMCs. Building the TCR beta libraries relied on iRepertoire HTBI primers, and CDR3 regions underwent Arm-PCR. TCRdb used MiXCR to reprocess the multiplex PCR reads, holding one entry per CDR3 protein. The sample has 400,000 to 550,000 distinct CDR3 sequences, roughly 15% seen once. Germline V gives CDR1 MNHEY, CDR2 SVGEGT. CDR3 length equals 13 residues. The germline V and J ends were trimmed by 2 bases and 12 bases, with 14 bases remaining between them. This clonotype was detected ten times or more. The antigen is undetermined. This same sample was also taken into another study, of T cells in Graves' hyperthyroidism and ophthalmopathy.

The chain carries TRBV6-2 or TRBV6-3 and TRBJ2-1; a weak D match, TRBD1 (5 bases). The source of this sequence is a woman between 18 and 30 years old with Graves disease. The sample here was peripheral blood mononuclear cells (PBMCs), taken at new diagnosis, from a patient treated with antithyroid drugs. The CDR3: CASSYRDSTGQFF. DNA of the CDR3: TGTGCCAGCAGTTACAGAGACAGCACAGGGCAGTTCTTC.